These T cell receptor beta chains were read from a single sample in a study of tumor and adjacent non-tumor tissue in lung cancer. A single record per CDR3 protein comes from TCRdb applying MiXCR to the multiplex PCR reads. The repertoire holds about 86,000 distinct CDR3 sequences, with 76% as singletons. Specimen: distant non-tumor lung tissue. Receptors were obtained from a woman aged 50 to 65 with non-small cell lung cancer. Each CDR3 is given with its conserved first and last residue. Fields, in order: V gene, clone size, D gene, J gene, CDR3 DNA, CDR3 protein. A D gene is named only where the DNA matches it firmly. Clone size is given for some rows only: seen once, a few or many times, or a class if the clone is expanded.

>TRBV9|few|TRBD2|TRBJ2-2
TGTGCCAGCAGCGTATGGGGTACACTAGCGGGGTCCGGGGGGCTGTTTTTT
CASSVWGTLAGSGGLFF
>TRBV19|many|TRBD1|TRBJ2-7
TGTGCCAGTAGTCCGGGACAGCCCTACGAGCAGTACTTC
CASSPGQPYEQYF
>TRBV29-1|NA|NA|TRBJ2-1
TGTAGCGTTGAAGATCACATGGGTGTGCAGTTCTTC
CSVEDHMGVQFF
>TRBV20-1|NA|NA|TRBJ1-2
TGCAATGCTAGAGAATCAGGGGTGGGGGTTGGCTACACCTTC
CNARESGVGVGYTF
>TRBV11-2|NA|TRBD2|TRBJ2-1
TGTGCCAGCAGCACTGTAGCGGGAGAATGGGACGAGCAGTTCTTC
CASSTVAGEWDEQFF
>TRBV6-5|NA|NA|TRBJ1-5
TGTGCCAACAGTTACGACCGGGCCGCAGGCAAGCCCCAGCATTTT
CANSYDRAAGKPQHF
>TRBV29-1|NA|NA|TRBJ2-1
TGTGGCGTCCCCCGGGCTACGAACAATGAGCAGTTCTTC
CGVPRATNNEQFF
>TRBV7-9|NA|NA|TRBJ2-5
TGTGCCAGCAGTTTGTCTCCTAGGGCCCCAGAGACCCACTACTTC
CASSLSPRAPETHYF
>TRBV11-3|NA|NA|TRBJ2-1
TGTGCCAACAGCTTAATGGGACGCTCCTACATTGAGCAGTTCTTC
CANSLMGRSYIEQFF
>TRBV19|NA|NA|TRBJ2-1
TGTGCCAGTAGTATGCACATCGCTAGCGCCCTGACCCCCGGTGAGCAGTTCTTC
CASSMHIASALTPGEQFF
>TRBV12-3/TRBV12-4|NA|NA|TRBJ1-1
TGTGAAAGCAGCCAGATTGGTAGTTTTAGCGCTGAAGCTTTCTTT
CESSQIGSFSAEAFF
>TRBV12-3/TRBV12-4|NA|NA|TRBJ1-1
TGTGCCAGCAGTTCAGGCCAGGGAAGAGCTGAACCTTTCTTT
CASSSGQGRAEPFF
>TRBV11-2|NA|NA|TRBJ2-7
TGTGACAGTTCGGCAGGGTCCCACGAACAGTACTTC
CDSSAGSHEQYF
>TRBV29-1|NA|NA|TRBJ2-1
TGCAGCGTTGAAGGGGGAAGTCTTAGCGGAAGTTCAAATGAGCAGTTCTTC
CSVEGGSLSGSSNEQFF
>TRBV6-1|many|TRBD2|TRBJ2-3
TGTGCCAGCAGTTTACCGACTAGCGGGAGTGATACGCAGTATTTT
CASSLPTSGSDTQYF
>TRBV20-1|NA|NA|TRBJ2-7
TGCAGTGCAGAGTGGACGGGTCACTTACCTCGGTCCTACGAGCAGCACTTC
CSAEWTGHLPRSYEQHF
>TRBV7-6|many|TRBD2|TRBJ2-3
TGTGCCAGCAGCTTAGCGGGAGGGGTTACGCAGTATTTT
CASSLAGGVTQYF
>TRBV18|NA|NA|TRBJ1-1
TGTGCCAGGTCCCCCCCGAGAGCTGAAGCTTTGTTT
CARSPPRAEALF
>TRBV7-8|NA|NA|TRBJ2-6
TGTGCCAGCAGCCCGGGCTTTGGGGAAAACGTCCTGACTTTC
CASSPGFGENVLTF
>TRBV6-5|NA|NA|TRBJ1-2
TGTGCCTTCCTCGGGTACTATGGCTACACCTTC
CAFLGYYGYTF